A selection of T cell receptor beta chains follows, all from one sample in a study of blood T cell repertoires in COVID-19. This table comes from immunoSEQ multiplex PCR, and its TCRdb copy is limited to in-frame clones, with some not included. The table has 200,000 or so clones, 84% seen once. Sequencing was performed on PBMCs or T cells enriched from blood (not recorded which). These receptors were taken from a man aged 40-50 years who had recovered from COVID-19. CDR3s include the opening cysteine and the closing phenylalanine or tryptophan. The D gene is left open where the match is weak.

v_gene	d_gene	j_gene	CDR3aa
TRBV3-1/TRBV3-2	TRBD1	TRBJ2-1	CASSRKHRGPFWGQFF
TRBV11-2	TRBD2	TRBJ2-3	CASSFTGTSGVKDTQYF
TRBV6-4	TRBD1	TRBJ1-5	CASSDGQEQPQHF
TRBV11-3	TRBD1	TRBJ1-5	CASSLCGTGTSNQPQHF
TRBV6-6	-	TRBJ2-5	CASSRGGAGGRETQYF
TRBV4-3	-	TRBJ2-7	CASSQDLAASSYEQYF
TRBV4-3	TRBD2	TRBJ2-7	CASSPRRVAGGPSYEQYF
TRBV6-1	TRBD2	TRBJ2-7	CASRESTSGGFGEQYF
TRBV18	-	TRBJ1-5	CASSPQGNQPQHF
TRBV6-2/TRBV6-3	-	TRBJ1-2	CASSSGTTYGYTF
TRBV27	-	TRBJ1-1	CASSFAVDTEAFF
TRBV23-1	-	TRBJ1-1	CASSQYRWDMNTEAFF
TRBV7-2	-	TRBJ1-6	CASSLTGGTVNSPLHF
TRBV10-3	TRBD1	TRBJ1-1	CAISELLDREVNTEAFF
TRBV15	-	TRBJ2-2	CATSFSAWVWDTGELFF
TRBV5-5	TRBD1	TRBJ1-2	CASSLRAGGAEGYTF
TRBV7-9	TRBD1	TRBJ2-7	CASSSYDRDEQYF
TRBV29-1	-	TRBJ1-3	CSALDRTSGNTIYF
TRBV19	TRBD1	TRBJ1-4	CASSSSEGTGPLMKGLFF
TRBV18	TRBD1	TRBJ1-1	CASSPLDRDTATFF
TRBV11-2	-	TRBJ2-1	CASSSNNEQFF
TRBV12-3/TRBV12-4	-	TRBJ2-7	CASSLAGAYEQYF
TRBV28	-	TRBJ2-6	CASSLTGHPSGANVLTF
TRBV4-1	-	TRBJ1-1	CASTGQTVSEAFF
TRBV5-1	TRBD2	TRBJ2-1	CASSPGAGPPYNEQFF
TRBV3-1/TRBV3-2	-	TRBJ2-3	CASSQTTSTDTQYF
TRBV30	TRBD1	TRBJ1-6	CAWRIGQGPSPLHF
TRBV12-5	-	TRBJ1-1	CASGLDYRETFF
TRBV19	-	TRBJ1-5	CASSTLQGRILPQHF
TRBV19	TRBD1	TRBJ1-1	CASSIGWWGQGTFGVRAFF
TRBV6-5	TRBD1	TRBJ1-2	CASSLRQGVLGYTF
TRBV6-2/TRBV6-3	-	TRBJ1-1	CASSWTRNEAFF
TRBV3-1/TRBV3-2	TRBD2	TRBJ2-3	CASSHPGTSGALRSTDTQYF
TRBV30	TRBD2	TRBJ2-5	CAWSRGPGGKTQYF
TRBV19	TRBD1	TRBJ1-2	CASRSDRGLGGYTF
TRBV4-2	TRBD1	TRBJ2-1	CASQITTGGSSYNEQFF
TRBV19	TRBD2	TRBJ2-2	CASSLTSGGYRHRELFF
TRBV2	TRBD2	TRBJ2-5	CASSGLARETQYF
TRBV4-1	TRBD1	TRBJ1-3	CASSQTGVDTIYF
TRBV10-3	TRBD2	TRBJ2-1	CAISESILAGGQSDNEQFF